The 3 T cell receptor beta chains below come from one sample, sequenced in a study of blood T cell repertoires in COVID-19. Measured with immunoSEQ multiplex PCR; TCRdb has only the in-frame clones, and not every one. The profile shows about 83,000 clones, about 86% of them singletons. The sample consisted of peripheral blood. The receptors derive from a woman of 80 years or more in a cohort sampled during active or convalescent COVID-19.

The CDR3 reads CASSRYRLAGGTGELFF. CDR3 nucleotides: TGTGCCAGCAGTCGGTACCGACTAGCGGGAGGTACCGGGGAGCTGTTTTTT. The chain carries TRBV6-6 and TRBJ2-2, with 13 bases identical to TRBD2. CDR3 length: 17 amino acids. The germline V gene has CDR1 MNHNY and CDR2 SVGAGI (reference sequence). Trimming cost V 5 bases and J 5 bases; bases outside gene matches: 8.

The J gene is TRBJ2-5, the V gene TRBV24-1; D possibly corresponds to TRBD2 (5 bases). Trimming removed 5 bases from V and 5 bases from J, with 8 bases in between. Germline CDR1 is KGHDR and CDR2 is SFDVKD. The CDR3 is 12 amino acids. The CDR3 DNA sequence: TGTGCCACCAGTGGACGGGGTGAGACCCAGTACTTC. The encoded protein is CATSGRGETQYF.

The chain uses TRBV9 and TRBJ2-3; D gene ambiguous. Trimming took off 3 bases at V and 7 bases at J, with 9 bases between the two ends. In germline, CDR1 is SGDLS, CDR2 YYNGEE. The CDR3 contains 12 residues. The CDR3 is CASSGAMNTQYF. CDR3 DNA sequence: TGTGCCAGCAGCGGAGCCATGAATACGCAGTATTTT.